These 30 T cell receptor beta chains were sequenced from one sample in a study of a mutant IDH1 vaccine in newly diagnosed glioma. TCRdb keeps only in-frame clones here, not all; method: immunoSEQ multiplex PCR. The table has 70,000 to 100,000 clones, 90% to 95% seen once. Which antigens these TCRs recognize remains unknown. Time point denoted: week 5, during vaccination. The study gave 300 ug of mutant IDH1 20-mer peptide per vaccine dose, with topical imiquimod. The starting material was PBMCs, obtained from a glioma patient whose treatment included an IDH1 peptide vaccine. The receptors come from a woman aged 45 to 65 with glioma.

This clone was seen just once. V gene TRBV6-1 combines with J gene TRBJ1-2; TRBD1 aligns across 9 bases. The CDR3 runs 15 residues. The V gene's germline CDR1 is MNHNS and CDR2 SASEGT. J lost 4 bases, V lost 6 bases, and 9 bases had no gene match. The CDR3 bases are TGTGCCAGCAGGGGACAGGGTGACGGTGGCTATGGCTACACCTTC. It translates to CASRGQGDGGYGYTF.

The rearrangement joins TRBV29-1 to TRBJ1-1; no clear D gene. The CDR3 is 17 residues long. The germline V and J ends were trimmed by 1 base and 0 bases, with 18 bases remaining between them. CDR1 and CDR2 from the germline V gene are SQVTM and ANQGSEA. The CDR3 sequence: CSVEVFVRELMNTEAFF. The DNA of the CDR3 is TGCAGCGTTGAAGTTTTCGTACGCGAGTTAATGAACACTGAAGCTTTCTTT.

This chain joins TRBV30 and TRBJ1-1, with 9 bases lining up with TRBD1. Germline CDR1 reads GTSNPN; CDR2 reads SVGIG (reference sequence). V was pared by 7 bases and J by 4 bases, with 16 bases of the junction left unmatched. The CDR3 loop spans 16 amino acids. The CDR3 DNA is TGTGCCTTGGCGAGGGACAGGGTACTCGGGAGCACTGAAGCTTTCTTT. Its protein product is CALARDRVLGSTEAFF.

J is TRBJ2-7 and V is TRBV28, with TRBD2 matching over 9 bases. Germline lookup yields CDR1 MDHEN and CDR2 SYDVKM. The length of the CDR3 is 15 residues. The ends lost 3 bases at V and 0 bases at J; junction bases unmatched: 3. CDR3 protein: CASSLAGGASYEQYF. In DNA, the CDR3 is TGTGCCAGCAGTTTGGCGGGGGGGGCCTCCTACGAGCAGTACTTC.

The rearrangement uses TRBV7-9 and TRBJ2-2; D is undetermined. Germline V gene lookup returns CDR1 SEHNR and CDR2 FQNEAQ (reference sequence). The length of the CDR3 is 16 residues. V dropped 0 bases and J dropped 4 bases, with 12 bases sitting between them. CDR3 in DNA: TGTGCCAGCAGCTTAGCGCTCAGCGTGGGCACCGGGGAGCTGTTTTTT. Amino acids: CASSLALSVGTGELFF.

The chain uses TRBV10-2 and TRBJ2-3; D is unresolved. From germline, CDR1 is WSHSY and CDR2 SAAADI. CDR3 length equals 13 residues. Trimming removed 6 bases from V and 0 bases from J, with 7 bases in between. The CDR3 nucleotides are TGCGCCAGCAGACCAACTAGCACAGATACGCAGTATTTT. It is translated as CASRPTSTDTQYF.

The chain is built from TRBV28 and TRBJ2-4; TRBD1 matches 7 bases. Germline CDR1 is MDHEN and CDR2 is SYDVKM. The CDR3 has 15 residues. The trim removed 6 bases at V and 2 bases at J, leaving 7 bases unmatched. The CDR3 is CASRGTGDTKNIQYF. In nucleotides, the CDR3 is TGTGCCAGCAGGGGAACAGGGGATACCAAAAACATTCAGTACTTC.

The chain is built from TRBV5-1 and TRBJ2-7, with TRBD1 as a possible D gene (6 bases). V lost 1 base and J lost 3, with 11 bases in between. Germline V gene lookup returns CDR1 SGHRS and CDR2 YFSETQ. There are 14 residues in the CDR3. The CDR3 DNA reads TGCGCCAGCAGCTTGAAGGGGGACCTCTACGAGCAGTACTTC. Amino acid sequence: CASSLKGDLYEQYF.

The CDR3 nucleotides are TGTGCCAGCAAAAACGGGCCTGCCGTTTTCTTC. This translates into CASKNGPAVFF. This chain uses TRBV6-6 with TRBJ2-1; D not resolved. With 7 bases removed from V and 16 bases from J, the gap between germline ends came to 17 bases. The CDR3 totals 11 residues. Germline V lookup: CDR1 MNHNY, CDR2 SVGAGI (reference sequence).

The J gene is TRBJ1-4, the V gene TRBV5-1; 9 bases map to TRBD1. Germline CDR1 is SGHRS and CDR2 is YFSETQ. V shed 2 bases, J shed 0 bases, and the junction held 2 bases outside the gene matches. The CDR3 has 16 amino acids. The CDR3 coding sequence is TGCGCCAGCAGCTTCAGACAGGGGGCAACTAATGAAAAACTGTTTTTT. This sequence encodes CASSFRQGATNEKLFF.

This chain joins TRBV20-1 and TRBJ2-7; possibly TRBD1 for D (5 bases). From germline, CDR1 is DFQATT and CDR2 SNEGSKA (reference sequence). The CDR3 covers 11 residues. Trimming pared 3 bases from V and 6 bases from J, leaving 9 bases between. For the CDR3, the DNA is TGCAGTGCTAGCAGGGTACCCGAGCAGTACTTC. As protein: CSASRVPEQYF.

The CDR3 region is CASSYSLTNEKLFF. The DNA of the CDR3 is TGTGCCAGCAGTTACAGCTTAACTAATGAAAAACTGTTTTTT. This rearrangement joins TRBV6-5 to TRBJ1-4, with D unclear. The CDR3 contains 14 residues. Trimming removed 2 bases at V and 1 base at J, with 5 bases between. Per germline, CDR1 MNHEY and CDR2 SVGAGI.

This chain uses TRBV18 with TRBJ2-1; D not resolved. CDR1 is KGHSH, CDR2 LQKENI, per germline. Trimming pared 6 bases from V and 1 base from J, leaving 13 bases between. The CDR3 consists of 15 residues. The CDR3 nucleotides are TGTGCCAGCTCCCCCGACATAGGATCCTACAATGAGCAGTTCTTC. Its protein is CASSPDIGSYNEQFF.

The V and J genes are TRBV2 and TRBJ1-5, with D unclear. Germline-derived CDR1 and CDR2 are SNHLY and FYNNEI. Trimming stripped 1 base from V and 4 bases from J, with 5 bases between. The CDR3 length is 13 residues. CDR3 loop: CASSEDVNQPQHF. CDR3 nucleotides: TGTGCCAGCAGTGAAGACGTGAATCAGCCCCAGCATTTT.

The gene calls are TRBV30 and TRBJ2-1; 10 bases agree with TRBD2. The ends lost 2 bases at V and 14 bases at J; junction bases unmatched: 21. This CDR3 comprises 17 residues. Germline V gene sequence: CDR1 GTSNPN, CDR2 SVGIG (reference sequence). CDR3 in amino acids: CAWSYRVASGRARWKFF. The CDR3, as DNA: TGTGCCTGGAGTTACCGGGTGGCGAGCGGGAGGGCCCGGTGGAAGTTCTTC. Full variable domain (remainder filled in from reference TRBV30 and TRBJ2-1): SQTIHQWPATLVQPVGSPLSLECTVEGTSNPNLYWYRQAAGRGLQLLFYSVGIGQISSEVPQNLSASRPQDRQFILSSKKLLLSDSGFYLCAWSYRVASGRARWKFFGPGTRLTVL.

J is TRBJ2-3 and V is TRBV11-2, with D maybe TRBD2 (5 bases). The V and J ends lost 4 bases and 1 base respectively, with 12 bases between them. The CDR3 runs 15 residues. The germline V gene has CDR1 SGHAT and CDR2 FQNNGV. Here the CDR3 reads CASSSIRGGTDTQYF. DNA of the CDR3: TGTGCCAGCAGCTCCATCCGGGGTGGCACAGATACGCAGTATTTT.

The chain joins TRBV23-1 to TRBJ2-7; 9 bases fit TRBD1. TRBV23-1 is marked as an open reading frame, function uncertain. V gave up 3 bases and J gave up 6 bases; unmatched junction bases: 9. The CDR3 contains 15 residues. The CDR3 region has the DNA TGCGCCAGCAGTCATGGGGACAGGGCTCGTCGCGAGCAGTACTTC. Translating gives CASSHGDRARREQYF.

This rearrangement joins TRBV4-1 to TRBJ2-5, with 9 bases lining up with TRBD2. The CDR3 runs to 16 residues. CDR1 is MGHRA and CDR2 is YSYEKL in the germline V gene. After removal of 1 base from V and 5 bases from J, the junction contained 8 bases not matched to a gene. The CDR3 loop reads CASSQANSGSDETQYF. The CDR3 nucleotides are TGCGCCAGCAGCCAAGCCAATAGCGGGAGTGATGAGACCCAGTACTTC.

The rearrangement links TRBV23-1 to TRBJ2-2; TRBD2 might be the D (5 bases). TRBV23-1 is noted as an ORF with a role that remains uncertain. The CDR3 spans 17 residues. Trimming stripped 0 bases from V and 2 bases from J, with 13 bases between. DNA of the CDR3: TGCGCCAGCAGTCAATCCGGAGGAACCAAAAACACCGGGGAGCTGTTTTTT. Protein product: CASSQSGGTKNTGELFF.

The chain recombines TRBV9 with TRBJ1-6; perhaps TRBD1 as D (6 bases). The CDR3 is made up of 12 amino acids. Per the germline V gene, CDR1 is SGDLS and CDR2 is YYNGEE. Trimming took off 1 base at V and 11 bases at J, with 7 bases between the two ends. This chain's CDR3 is CASSVTGTPLHF. DNA of the CDR3: TGTGCCAGCAGCGTAACAGGGACACCCCTCCACTTT.

This clone was picked up a small number of times. The chain joins TRBV28 to TRBJ1-2; the D gene is possibly TRBD1 (5 bases). This CDR3 region has 15 residues. CDR1 is MDHEN and CDR2 is SYDVKM in the germline V gene. V lost 4 bases and J 5 bases, leaving 17 bases between the germline ends. CDR3 bases: TGTGCCAGCAGTTCCGCTAGGTGGGGCCTTTATGGCTACACCTTC. Translated, it gives CASSSARWGLYGYTF.

A few counts support this clone. The chain uses TRBV5-4 and TRBJ2-1; 9 bases match TRBD2. Germline-derived CDR1 and CDR2 are SGHNT and YYREEE (reference sequence). V dropped 3 bases and J dropped 6; count of bases not matched to a gene: 7. The CDR3 is 15 amino acids. The CDR3 loop is CASSSPGLASNEQFF. In DNA, the CDR3 is TGTGCCAGCAGCTCCCCTGGACTAGCGAGCAATGAGCAGTTCTTC.

The rearrangement links TRBV5-5 to TRBJ1-1; D is ambiguous. The CDR3 is 11 residues long. Germline V CDR1 and CDR2: SGHKS, YYEKEE (reference sequence). The V end was cut by 1 base, the J end by 7 bases, with 5 bases between. CDR3 sequence: CASSLRGEAFF. CDR3 sequence (DNA): TGTGCCAGCAGCTTGCGGGGTGAAGCTTTCTTT.

The chain has TRBV10-3 and TRBJ2-3; D is uncertain. V was cut by 2 bases and J by 2 bases, with 14 bases left in between. The CDR3 totals 16 residues. Germline CDR1 ENHRY, CDR2 SYGVKD. The DNA of the CDR3 is TGTGCCATCAGTGAGGGGCTCCTAGGCCCCACAGATACGCAGTATTTT. Amino acid sequence: CAISEGLLGPTDTQYF.

This chain connects TRBV9 to TRBJ2-1; D possibly corresponds to TRBD2 (5 bases). CDR3 length equals 15 residues. V was cut by 0 bases and J by 0 bases, with 7 bases left in between. From germline, CDR1 is SGDLS and CDR2 YYNGEE. The CDR3 protein is CASSVGAASYNEQFF. CDR3 DNA sequence: TGTGCCAGCAGCGTAGGAGCGGCCTCCTACAATGAGCAGTTCTTC.

The chain combines TRBV10-3 with TRBJ1-6; D unclear. Germline CDR1 reads ENHRY; CDR2 reads SYGVKD. Trimming stripped 0 bases from V and 6 bases from J, with 9 bases between. The CDR3 is made up of 15 amino acids. The CDR3 nucleotides are TGTGCCATCAGTGAGTCGGTGGGAGGTAATTCACCCCTCCACTTT. Amino acid sequence: CAISESVGGNSPLHF.

The genes are TRBV27 and TRBJ2-2; D ambiguous. Germline V gene sequence: CDR1 MNHEY, CDR2 SMNVEV (reference sequence). Trimming left V 2 bases short and J 1 base short, with 8 bases between. There are 15 residues in the CDR3. CDR3 residues: CASSLARVNTGELFF. The CDR3 DNA reads as TGTGCCAGCAGTTTAGCCCGCGTGAACACCGGGGAGCTGTTTTTT.

The gene calls are TRBV12-2 and TRBJ2-7. TRBV12-2 is a known pseudogene. CDR3 length: 15 amino acids. The CDR3 DNA reads as TGTGCAAGTCGCTTACGGCCATGTAGCTCCTACGAGCAGTACTTC. It encodes CASRLRPCSSYEQYF.

This sequence joins TRBV5-1 and TRBJ1-6; D gene unclear. V was pared by 2 bases and J by 5 bases, with 14 bases between. CDR3 length: 16 residues. Germline lookup yields CDR1 SGHRS and CDR2 YFSETQ. CDR3 nucleotide sequence: TGCGCCAGCAGCTTTCGCATCCCTGAAGATAATTCACCCCTCCACTTT. This sequence encodes CASSFRIPEDNSPLHF. Based on the CDR3 plus reference TRBV5-1 and TRBJ1-6, the full variable domain is KAGVTQTPRYLIKTRGQQVTLSCSPISGHRSVSWYQQTPGQGLQFLFEYFSETQRNKGNFPGRFSGRQFSNSRSEMNVSTLELGDSALYLCASSFRIPEDNSPLHFGNGTRLTVT.

The chain combines TRBV5-1 with TRBJ2-7, with 9 bases that match TRBD1. Germline values: CDR1 SGHRS, CDR2 YFSETQ. V dropped 1 base and J dropped 4; count of bases not matched to a gene: 3. The CDR3 loop spans 14 amino acids. CDR3 DNA sequence: TGCGCCAGCAGCTTGTTACAGGGGGCTTACGAGCAGTACTTC. Protein: CASSLLQGAYEQYF.